Described below is a single T cell receptor (beta chain) sequence and its context. Antigen specificity is unknown. This specimen belongs to a study of cytomegalovirus exposure and HLA in healthy donors. Study in general: Previous work identified roughly 110 million unique TCR beta sequences from some 170 million T cells. Membership in the Caucasian-associated ancestry cluster was found for about 80% of approximately 430 genotyped donors. The study, taken as a whole, reports: Presence/absence analyses supposed approximately even sequencing depth among donors.

At sampling all donors were nominally healthy, likely with unrecorded immune exposures. Use of 60 Vbeta and 13 Jbeta primers characterized the PCR. The assay was immunoSEQ multiplex PCR, and TCRdb's table has in-frame clones only and misses some. Reported are about 200,000 clones; the ten largest clones contain 0.65% to 0.75%. The sample comprised PBMCs. The receptor's source is a boy aged 5-17 years in good health and CMV-seronegative.

The CDR3 nucleotides read TGTGCCTGGAGTGTACGACAAGCTGGGGCCAACGTCCTGACTTTC. Its translation: CAWSVRQAGANVLTF. The chain carries TRBV30 and TRBJ2-6, with unresolved D. V was cut by 0 bases and J by 2 bases, with 8 bases left in between. The CDR3 runs 15 residues. Germline CDR1 reads GTSNPN; CDR2 reads SVGIG (reference sequence).